This T cell receptor (beta chain) is from a study of vaccination and CD4 T cells after COVID-19. Study-wide context: As their vaccination, participants received two doses of either BNT162b2 or mRNA-1273 vaccine. The study, taken as a whole, reports: Within the convalescent patients, spike mono-reactivity was found in 304 of 307 vaccine-specific clones. The researchers studied relatively few convalescent patients and omitted early post-infection timepoints.

Once obtained from cultured CD4+ T cells, the DNA was sequenced using the Oncomine TCR Beta short-read assay. Each CDR3 protein gets one entry after TCRdb re-called the PCR reads with MiXCR. There are approximately 15,000 distinct CDR3 sequences in the sample; about 48% occur only once, and about 12% lies in the top ten. The CDR3 length is 17 residues. V lost 2 bases and J 1 base, leaving 20 bases between the germline ends. Germline CDR1 and CDR2: DFQATT and SNEGSKA (reference sequence). Treatment specified: approximately nine-day PBMC culture with coronavirus spike peptide pools or control peptides (ViraFEST assay). Cells were cultured for more than eight days, and then CD4+ T cells were isolated by negative selection. As for this clonotype: The antigen is undetermined.

The sample taken for sequencing was CD4+ T cells from blood, cultured in vitro. The chain joins TRBV20-1 to TRBJ1-1, with D possibly being TRBD1 (5 bases). The clonotype originates from a human donor who had recovered from COVID-19. The CDR3 loop reads CSARPHAGLGSNTEAFF. The CDR3 DNA reads TGCAGTGCTAGACCCCACGCGGGGCTCGGATCGAACACTGAAGCTTTCTTT.